Following are 23 T cell receptor beta chains from one sample sequenced in a study of blood T cell repertoires in COVID-19. Method: immunoSEQ multiplex PCR; TCRdb's copy keeps in-frame clones and lacks some. The sample yields roughly 260,000 clones, roughly 86% seen once. The specimen was peripheral blood. Receptors originate from a woman younger than 45 with COVID-19, enrolled during active disease.

The chain has TRBV2 and TRBJ2-5, with D maybe TRBD2 (7 bases). The CDR3 spans 16 residues. The germline V gene encodes CDR1 SNHLY and CDR2 FYNNEI. V lost 6 bases and J 2 bases, leaving 19 bases between the germline ends. This CDR3 reads CASSWGPSGHQETQYF. For the CDR3, the DNA is TGTGCCAGCAGCTGGGGGCCTAGCGGTCATCAAGAGACCCAGTACTTC.

This clone was counted only a few times. The chain carries TRBV5-4 and TRBJ2-7; the match to TRBD2 covers 8 bases. Germline V gene lookup returns CDR1 SGHNT and CDR2 YYREEE (reference sequence). The trim removed 5 bases at V and 2 bases at J, leaving 9 bases unmatched. The CDR3 contains 15 residues. Here the CDR3 reads CASRAAGTSPYEQYF. The CDR3 bases are TGTGCCAGCAGAGCAGCCGGGACTAGTCCCTACGAGCAGTACTTC.

The chain has TRBV7-8 and TRBJ2-1; D is possibly TRBD2 (6 bases). The V gene lost 5 bases and the J gene lost 4 bases, with 12 bases spanning the gap. Germline-derived CDR1 and CDR2 are SGHVS and FQNEAQ. The CDR3 covers 14 residues. The DNA of the CDR3 is TGTGCCAGCAGCGGCGGCGGGGAGTACAATGAGCAGTTCTTC. Its translation is CASSGGGEYNEQFF.

This chain links TRBV6-1 with TRBJ1-1; no reliable D call. This CDR3 has 17 amino acids. With 4 bases removed from V and 4 bases from J, the gap between germline ends came to 22 bases. CDR1 and CDR2 (germline): MNHNS, SASEGT. CDR3 amino acids: CASSVLDFFSPSTEAFF. CDR3 sequence (DNA): TGTGCCAGCAGTGTACTGGACTTCTTTTCCCCCTCCACTGAAGCTTTCTTT.

This clone was recorded a few times. This chain connects TRBV5-1 to TRBJ1-6; 7 bases line up with TRBD1. The trim removed 0 bases at V and 5 bases at J, leaving 5 bases unmatched. This CDR3 region has 16 residues. Germline values: CDR1 SGHRS, CDR2 YFSETQ. As DNA, the CDR3 is TGCGCCAGCAGCTTGGGGGCCGGGACAGATAATTCACCCCTCCACTTT. This encodes CASSLGAGTDNSPLHF.

J is TRBJ1-1 and V is TRBV5-5, with no clear D. Germline values: CDR1 SGHKS, CDR2 YYEKEE (reference sequence). V was cut by 0 bases and J by 8 bases, with 11 bases left in between. The CDR3 sequence is 13 residues long. The CDR3 protein is CASSLDRSGEAFF. In DNA, the CDR3 is TGTGCCAGCAGCTTGGACAGATCAGGAGAAGCTTTCTTT.

The chain is built from TRBV5-6 and TRBJ2-7, with D possibly matching TRBD2 (5 bases). Looked up from germline, CDR1 is SGHDT and CDR2 is YYEEEE. This CDR3 comprises 12 residues. The V and J ends lost 0 bases and 6 bases respectively, with 7 bases between them. The CDR3 is CASSLGRPEQYF. The CDR3 DNA follows: TGTGCCAGCAGCTTGGGGAGGCCCGAGCAGTACTTC.

The chain is built from TRBV19 and TRBJ2-1; D unresolved. The V gene's germline CDR1 is LNHDA and CDR2 SQIVND (reference sequence). This CDR3 contains 16 residues. Trimming left V 1 base short and J 0 bases short, with 10 bases between. CDR3 sequence: CASSIVTLYSYNEQFF. The CDR3 bases are TGTGCCAGTAGTATAGTGACACTTTACTCCTACAATGAGCAGTTCTTC.

The chain uses TRBV5-1 and TRBJ2-3; the D is unclear. CDR1 and CDR2 from the germline V gene are SGHRS and YFSETQ. This CDR3 is built from 13 residues. The V end was cut by 0 bases, the J end by 4 bases, with 6 bases between. In DNA, the CDR3 is TGCGCCAGCAGCTTGGAACTTGCAGATACGCAGTATTTT. Translated: CASSLELADTQYF.

This sequence joins TRBV6-6 and TRBJ1-5, with a weak D call TRBD1 (6 bases). The germline gives CDR1 MNHNY, CDR2 SVGAGI (reference sequence). V lost 2 bases, J lost 3 bases, and 8 bases lay in between. The CDR3 is 14 amino acids. CDR3 residues: CASSYDRHNQPQHF. The CDR3, as DNA: TGTGCCAGCAGTTACGACAGGCACAATCAGCCCCAGCATTTT.

The chain recombines TRBV6-5 with TRBJ1-4; TRBD1 is a possible D gene (5 bases). The CDR3 spans 15 residues. V was cut by 4 bases and J by 8 bases, with 17 bases left in between. Germline assignment: CDR1 MNHEY and CDR2 SVGAGI. CDR3 protein: CASSWGTLTDEKLFF. The CDR3 coding sequence is TGTGCCAGCAGTTGGGGGACTCTAACCGACGAAAAACTGTTTTTT.

This clone has just a few counts. The V gene is TRBV5-1, the J gene TRBJ2-5, with 9 bases identical to TRBD2. Germline V gene sequence: CDR1 SGHRS, CDR2 YFSETQ. V lost 1 base, J lost 1 base, and 8 bases stayed unmatched. There are 17 residues in the CDR3. CDR3 DNA sequence: TGCGCCAGCAGCTTGAGTCCCGGGACTAGCAGCCAAGAGACCCAGTACTTC. Its protein is CASSLSPGTSSQETQYF.

This chain joins TRBV13 and TRBJ2-1, with no clear D. Germline-derived CDR1 and CDR2 are PRHDT and FYEKMQ (reference sequence). The CDR3 consists of 16 residues. Trimming took 1 base from V and 0 from J, leaving 10 bases between them. CDR3 in amino acids: CASSLEVGPSYNEQFF. In DNA form, the CDR3 reads TGTGCCAGCAGCTTAGAGGTTGGGCCCTCCTACAATGAGCAGTTCTTC.

The chain recombines TRBV15 with TRBJ1-2, with D perhaps TRBD1 (6 bases). With 0 bases removed from V and 3 bases from J, the gap between germline ends came to 11 bases. The CDR3 extends over 15 amino acids. CDR1 LNHNV and CDR2 YYDKDF come from the germline V gene (reference sequence). Written as DNA, the CDR3 is TGTGCCACCAGCAGAGAACAGGGCTTTGACTATGGCTACACCTTC. It translates to CATSREQGFDYGYTF.

The V call is TRBV2, the J call TRBJ2-7; tentative D call: TRBD2 (6 bases). The CDR3 is made up of 13 amino acids. Trimming took 4 bases from V and 3 from J, leaving 10 bases between them. Per germline, CDR1 SNHLY and CDR2 FYNNEI. CDR3 residues: CASSAGEGYEQYF. The CDR3 DNA follows: TGTGCCAGCAGTGCGGGGGAAGGCTACGAGCAGTACTTC. Variable domain in full (rest from reference TRBV2 and TRBJ2-7): EPEVTQTPSHQVTQMGQEVILRCVPISNHLYFYWYRQILGQKVEFLVSFYNNEISEKSEIFDDQFSVERPDGSNFTLKIRSTKLEDSAMYFCASSAGEGYEQYFGPGTRLTVT.

The chain has TRBV24-1 and TRBJ2-7, with 9 positions matching TRBD1. Germline CDR1 KGHDR, CDR2 SFDVKD. Germline trimming cut 2 bases from V and 2 bases from J; bases unmatched to any gene: 3. The CDR3 has 15 residues. The CDR3 sequence: CATSDSGTGTYEQYF. The CDR3 nucleotides read TGTGCCACCAGTGATTCCGGGACAGGGACCTACGAGCAGTACTTC.

V gene TRBV30 combines with J gene TRBJ2-7; D is ambiguous. Trimming took 1 base from V and 7 from J, leaving 8 bases between them. Per germline, CDR1 GTSNPN and CDR2 SVGIG (reference sequence). CDR3 length: 11 amino acids. CDR3 bases: TGTGCCTGGAGTGGAGGTAGGGAGCAGTACTTC. It is translated as CAWSGGREQYF. The variable domain in full, with the rest retrieved from reference TRBV30 and TRBJ2-7, is SQTIHQWPATLVQPVGSPLSLECTVEGTSNPNLYWYRQAAGRGLQLLFYSVGIGQISSEVPQNLSASRPQDRQFILSSKKLLLSDSGFYLCAWSGGREQYFGPGTRLTVT.

Notes on this clone: At the DNA level, this CDR3 is encoded by other sequences in the same sample as well. The rearrangement joins TRBV6-5 to TRBJ1-3, with 8 bases lining up with TRBD1. Germline loops: CDR1 MNHEY, CDR2 SVGAGI. The CDR3 consists of 15 residues. V lost 5 bases, J lost 0 bases, and 3 bases stayed unmatched. The chain's CDR3 is CASSRQGRSGNTIYF. CDR3 DNA sequence: TGTGCCAGCAGTCGACAGGGGCGCTCTGGAAACACCATATATTTT.

V is TRBV5-5 and J is TRBJ1-1; 7 bases map to TRBD1. There are 15 residues in the CDR3. CDR1 and CDR2 (germline): SGHKS, YYEKEE (reference sequence). After removal of 4 bases from V and 6 bases from J, the junction contained 12 bases not matched to a gene. In DNA form, the CDR3 reads TGTGCCAGCAGCCGAATCTACAGGGGCGTGCCTGAAGCTTTCTTT. Translated: CASSRIYRGVPEAFF. Based on the CDR3 plus reference TRBV5-5 and TRBJ1-1, the full variable domain is DAGVTQSPTHLIKTRGQQVTLRCSPISGHKSVSWYQQVLGQGPQFIFQYYEKEERGRGNFPDRFSARQFPNYSSELNVNALLLGDSALYLCASSRIYRGVPEAFFGQGTRLTVV.

The chain combines TRBV30 with TRBJ1-5, with D tentatively TRBD1 (5 bases). The germline gives CDR1 GTSNPN, CDR2 SVGIG (reference sequence). This CDR3 has 13 residues. V lost 0 bases to trimming and J lost 4 bases, with 7 bases between them. The chain's CDR3 is CAWSVTANQPQHF. Written as DNA, the CDR3 is TGTGCCTGGAGTGTGACAGCAAATCAGCCCCAGCATTTT.

The chain links TRBV6-6 to TRBJ2-1, with 8 positions matching TRBD2. The CDR3 loop spans 15 amino acids. Germline values: CDR1 MNHNY, CDR2 SVGAGI (reference sequence). Trimming at V came to 1 base and at J to 3 bases, leaving 2 bases not matched to a gene. The CDR3 here is CASSYLLAGYNEQFF. CDR3 DNA sequence: TGTGCCAGCAGTTACTTGCTAGCGGGCTACAATGAGCAGTTCTTC.

The rearrangement links TRBV6-6 to TRBJ2-1; TRBD2 might be the D (6 bases). The germline V gene encodes CDR1 MNHNY and CDR2 SVGAGI (reference sequence). This CDR3 comprises 14 residues. Trimming cost V 2 bases and J 5 bases, with 10 bases left between them. CDR3 in DNA: TGTGCCAGCAGTTACGCGGGACTCGACAATGAGCAGTTCTTC. Its protein is CASSYAGLDNEQFF.

This sequence joins TRBV5-5 and TRBJ2-3; TRBD2 aligns across 9 bases. Looked up from germline, CDR1 is SGHKS and CDR2 is YYEKEE (reference sequence). Unmatched junction bases numbered 5, after V lost 0 bases and J lost 6 bases. The CDR3 is made up of 15 amino acids. The CDR3 DNA reads TGTGCCAGCAGCTTGGAACTAGCGGGTAGGGATACGCAGTATTTT. This translates into CASSLELAGRDTQYF.